Included here is one T cell receptor (beta chain) sequence, with context. As yet, its antigen is unknown. This CDR3 contains 12 residues. V lost 7 bases and J 0 bases, leaving 9 bases between the germline ends. Germline assignment: CDR1 SQVTM and CDR2 ANQGSEA. The sample originates from a study of cytotoxic CD8 clonotypes in ibrutinib-treated CLL. Study summary: Partial responses numbered some 24 and complete responses 2; after a median about 62 months, about 15 stayed remitted and approximately 12 progressed.

Study results and limitations: Clonality was elevated at ibrutinib response and had returned toward baseline at progression. Patients had baseline clonality above age-matched healthy donors, and this clonality moved with circulating CD8+ T-cell counts.

Profiled with immunoSEQ multiplex PCR; TCRdb holds only in-frame clones, not every one. The sample yields fewer than 50,000 clones, approximately 65% seen once. From cryopreserved PBMCs came around 2 micrograms of genomic DNA used for TCR beta libraries. The clonotype originates from a human donor with chronic lymphocytic leukemia. Here the sequenced sample was PBMCs, taken after 24 months of ibrutinib treatment. The chain uses TRBV29-1 and TRBJ1-2, with D unresolved. CDR3 loop: CSGAGTNYGYTF. CDR3 coding DNA: TGCAGCGGGGCAGGTACTAACTATGGCTACACCTTC.